The text below deals with one TCR beta chain. Purity (above 95%) was reached by all sorted populations. The CDR3 totals 14 residues. The V segment lost 4 bases and the J segment 11 bases; nucleotides outside the gene matches: 8. CDR1 SQVTM and CDR2 ANQGSEA come from the germline V gene. TCRB transcripts that were expressed got sequenced, as all of the isolated RNA had been reverse transcribed. Clones were read by immunoSEQ multiplex PCR, and TCRdb kept only the in-frame ones, dropping some. Among some 15,000 clones listed, roughly 40% were seen once. These data originate in a study of beta chain features in type 1 diabetes.

Sequenced material: stem cell memory CD4+ T cells from blood. This receptor was taken from a woman in her thirties or forties in good health. The chain couples TRBV29-1 to TRBJ2-5, with 15 bases fitting TRBD2. CDR3 loop: CSVAISGTSGGQYF. The CDR3 bases are TGCAGCGTTGCCATCTCCGGGACTAGCGGGGGGCAGTACTTC.